The following is a T cell receptor (beta chain) sequence with its context. The source of the sample is a study of blood T cell repertoires in COVID-19. Across the whole study: Donors in the United States, Italy and Spain gave samples during acute or convalescent COVID-19. T cells, B-cell-depleted T cells, or PBMCs supplied cDNA or gDNA.

Original methodology: Estimated nucleated cell counts came from reference gene primer amplification. Sequenced by immunoSEQ multiplex PCR; TCRdb stores in-frame clones only, minus some. The V and J calls and clone size are taken from that table; D and trimming were inferred from the DNA. This table has 250,000 or so clones, 88% appearing once. Between the trimmed V and J ends, which lost 7 bases and 6 bases, there was a span of 22 bases. CDR3 size: 16 residues. The germline CDR1 and CDR2 sequences are MDHEN and SYDVKM. This clonotype was obtained from a woman in her sixties with acute or convalescent COVID-19. Sequencing was performed on peripheral blood. The chain is built from TRBV28 and TRBJ2-4; D possibly corresponds to TRBD2 (6 bases). CDR3 protein: CASTSVGGVGLNIQYF. Written as DNA, the CDR3 is TGTGCCAGCACCTCCGTAGGAGGGGTTGGGTTAAACATTCAGTACTTC.